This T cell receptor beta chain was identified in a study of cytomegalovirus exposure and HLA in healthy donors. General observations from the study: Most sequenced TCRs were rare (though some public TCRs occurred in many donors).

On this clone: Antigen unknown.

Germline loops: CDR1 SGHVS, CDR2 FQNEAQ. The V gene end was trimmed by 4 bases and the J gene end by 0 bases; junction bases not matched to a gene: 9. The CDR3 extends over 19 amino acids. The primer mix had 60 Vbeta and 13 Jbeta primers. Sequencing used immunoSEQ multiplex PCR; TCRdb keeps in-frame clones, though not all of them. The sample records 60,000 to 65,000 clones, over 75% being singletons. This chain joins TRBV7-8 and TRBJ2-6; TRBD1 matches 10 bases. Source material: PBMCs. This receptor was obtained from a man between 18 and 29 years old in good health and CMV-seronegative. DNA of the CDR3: TGTGCCAGCAGCTCTAAATCGGGACAGGGGATCTCTGGGGCCAACGTCCTGACTTTC. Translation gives CASSSKSGQGISGANVLTF.